A single sample gave rise to the 5 T cell receptor beta chains below, sequenced in a study of shared clonotypes between healthy human individuals. TCRdb keeps only in-frame clones here, not all; method: immunoSEQ multiplex PCR. The table has approximately 640,000 clones, about 92% seen once. The sequenced sample was memory CD8+ T cells from PBMCs. Subset meaning: CD45RO+ cells pooled with CCR7-negative TemRA cells. These receptors came from a man aged 18-30 years in good health. Some clones in this sample may be carry-over from other donors' samples.

This chain joins TRBV11-2 and TRBJ2-7, with D tentatively TRBD2 (5 bases). Germline CDR1 SGHAT, CDR2 FQNNGV. V lost 1 base to trimming and J lost 9 bases, with 16 bases between them. The CDR3 totals 14 residues. CDR3 protein: CASSLVTYGGGQYF. CDR3 coding DNA: TGTGCCAGCAGCTTAGTTACATACGGAGGCGGGCAGTACTTC.

The chain is built from TRBV30 and TRBJ2-7; possible D gene TRBD2, 6 bases. The V and J ends lost 0 bases and 2 bases respectively, with 14 bases between them. The CDR3 has 15 amino acids. Germline V gives CDR1 GTSNPN, CDR2 SVGIG (reference sequence). In DNA, the CDR3 is TGTGCCTGGAGTGTTGGGCTAGCGCCGGCCTACGAGCAGTACTTC. As protein: CAWSVGLAPAYEQYF.

For the CDR3, the DNA is TGTGCCAGCTCACCAAGCTCAGGGGGCACTGAAGCTTTCTTT. Its protein is CASSPSSGGTEAFF. The V and J genes are TRBV18 and TRBJ1-1; 7 bases fit TRBD1. CDR1 is KGHSH and CDR2 is LQKENI in the germline V gene. Trimming cost V 2 bases and J 4 bases; bases outside gene matches: 4. This CDR3 spans 14 amino acids.

This clone was seen only a few times. Additional DNA sequences in this sample encode the identical CDR3. J is TRBJ2-1 and V is TRBV5-4; D gene unclear. The CDR3 spans 11 residues. Germline CDR1 reads SGHNT; CDR2 reads YYREEE (reference sequence). The V and J ends lost 0 bases and 9 bases respectively, with 4 bases between them. Here the CDR3 DNA reads TGTGCCAGCAGCTTGGGAGGTGAGCAGTTCTTC. It translates to CASSLGGEQFF.

The rearrangement joins TRBV6-4 to TRBJ2-3, with 12 bases aligning to TRBD1. Germline V gives CDR1 MRHNA, CDR2 SNTAGT. V dropped 3 bases and J dropped 4; count of bases not matched to a gene: 5. This CDR3 is 16 amino acids long. CDR3 nucleotides: TGTGCCAGCAGTGAACGGGACAGGGGGCTCTCAGATACGCAGTATTTT. It codes for CASSERDRGLSDTQYF.